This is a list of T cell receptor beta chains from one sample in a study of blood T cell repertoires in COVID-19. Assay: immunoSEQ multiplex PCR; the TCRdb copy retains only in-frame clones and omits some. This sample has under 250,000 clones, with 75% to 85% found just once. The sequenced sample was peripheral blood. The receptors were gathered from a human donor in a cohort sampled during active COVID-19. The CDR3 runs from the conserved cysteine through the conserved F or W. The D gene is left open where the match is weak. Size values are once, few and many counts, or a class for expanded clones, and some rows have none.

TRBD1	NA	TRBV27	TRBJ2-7	TGTGCCAGCAGTTTGGGGACAGGGGGCTCCTACGAGCAGTACTTC	CASSLGTGGSYEQYF
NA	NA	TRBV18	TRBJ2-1	TGTGCCAGCTCACCACCGGGGCAGAGCATGCTATACAATGAGCAGTTCTTC	CASSPPGQSMLYNEQFF
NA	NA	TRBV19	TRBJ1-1	TGTGCCAGTAGTCCCTCTAGACAGATGAACACTGAAGCTTTCTTT	CASSPSRQMNTEAFF
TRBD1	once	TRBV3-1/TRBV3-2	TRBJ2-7	TGTGCCAGCAGCCAAGCTCGGGTGGGACAGGGTACCTACGAGCAGTACTTC	CASSQARVGQGTYEQYF
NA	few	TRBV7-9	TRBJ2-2	TGTGCCAGCAGCTTAGACAGGACGATAGGGGAGCTGTTTTTT	CASSLDRTIGELFF
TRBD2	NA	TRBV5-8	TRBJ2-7	TGTGCCAGCAGCCCAAAAGGACTAGCGGGAGTCGAGCAGTACTTC	CASSPKGLAGVEQYF
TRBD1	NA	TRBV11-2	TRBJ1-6	TGTGCCAGCAGCTTGGACAGGACGAATTCACCCCTCCACTTT	CASSLDRTNSPLHF
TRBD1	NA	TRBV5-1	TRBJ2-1	TGCGCCAGCAGCCCAAGGACAGGAGCCGATGAGCAGTTCTTC	CASSPRTGADEQFF
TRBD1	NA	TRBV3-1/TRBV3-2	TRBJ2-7	TGTGCCAGCAGCGCTGGGACAGCCTACGAGCAGTACTTC	CASSAGTAYEQYF
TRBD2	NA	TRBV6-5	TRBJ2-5	TGTGCCAGCAGTTACGGCACTAGCGGGGGGGATCCCCAGTACTTC	CASSYGTSGGDPQYF